These T cell receptor beta chains were read from a single sample in a study of blood T cells in healthy people across ages. TCRdb recomputed calls from the 5' RACE reads with MiXCR, one row per CDR3 protein. The sample lists about 1.8 million distinct CDR3 sequences, about 50% occurring once. The sample comprised blood. The receptors were sampled from a woman aged 40 to 55 in good health. Both conserved end residues are part of each CDR3. A D gene is named only where the DNA matches it firmly. Not all rows give a size; the values are once, few, many and, for expanded clones, a class.

>TRBJ2-7|TRBV7-2|few|TRBD1
CASSFGQGALRKQYF
TGTGCCAGCAGCTTTGGACAGGGGGCACTAAGAAAGCAGTACTTC
>TRBJ2-5|TRBV7-9|once|TRBD1
CASLIDRGGETQYF
TGTGCCAGTTTGATCGACAGGGGTGGAGAGACCCAGTACTTC
>TRBJ1-6|TRBV27|-|-
CASSFWLDTYSPLHF
TGTGCCAGCAGTTTCTGGCTGGATACTTATTCACCCCTCCACTTT
>TRBJ2-5|TRBV7-2|-|-
CASSRRAIQETQYF
TGTGCCAGCAGCCGTAGGGCAATTCAAGAGACCCAGTACTTC
>TRBJ2-7|TRBV5-1|-|-
CASGRDIDYNEQYF
TGCGCCAGCGGCCGGGACATCGACTACAATGAGCAGTACTTC
>TRBJ2-7|TRBV5-1|-|-
CASSLGGQTRSYEQYF
TGCGCCAGCAGCTTGGGGGGCCAGACTAGATCCTACGAGCAGTACTTC
>TRBJ1-5|TRBV20-1|-|-
CSAKQGAVSNQPQHF
TGCAGTGCTAAGCAGGGAGCAGTTAGCAATCAGCCCCAGCATTTT
>TRBJ1-4|TRBV7-2|-|TRBD1
CASGTGTGVEKLFF
TGTGCCAGCGGGACCGGGACAGGGGTCGAAAAACTGTTTTTT
>TRBJ1-1|TRBV4-2|-|TRBD1
CASSQQQGLGNTEAFF
TGTGCCAGCAGCCAACAACAGGGGTTAGGGAACACTGAAGCTTTCTTT
>TRBJ1-2|TRBV3-1|-|TRBD1
CASSQDGTGVGYTF
TGTGCCAGCAGCCAAGATGGGACAGGGGTCGGCTACACCTTC
>TRBJ1-6|TRBV6-5|-|-
CASSFLPTAAGSPLHF
TGTGCCAGCAGTTTCCTCCCGACCGCGGCGGGTTCACCCCTCCACTTT
>TRBJ1-5|TRBV21-1|-|-
CASSIKQGGRLSNQPQHF
TGTGCCAGCAGCATTAAGCAGGGGGGACGGTTAAGCAATCAGCCCCAGCATTTT
>TRBJ1-6|TRBV20-1|-|TRBD1
CSARDSPGQVPNSPLHF
TGCAGTGCTAGAGACTCACCGGGACAGGTGCCAAATTCACCCCTCCACTTT
>TRBJ2-5|TRBV6-6|-|TRBD2
CASSTPLAGVQETQYF
TGTGCCAGCAGTACGCCACTAGCGGGGGTACAAGAGACCCAGTACTTC
>TRBJ2-3|TRBV12-3/TRBV12-4|-|TRBD1
CASRRTGGLDTQYF
TGTGCCAGCCGGCGGACAGGGGGATTAGATACGCAGTATTTT
>TRBJ2-4|TRBV7-9|many|-
CASSLAGNIQYF
TGTGCCAGCAGCTTAGCGGGTAACATTCAGTACTTC
>TRBJ2-7|TRBV6-2/TRBV6-3|-|-
CASSYSFGATYF
TGTGCCAGCAGTTACTCGTTCGGGGCGACGTACTTC
>TRBJ1-1|TRBV4-1|few|-
CASSQVGGMNTEAFF
TGCGCCAGCAGCCAAGTGGGCGGTATGAACACTGAAGCTTTCTTT
>TRBJ2-7|TRBV7-9|-|-
CASSQSGRYSYEQYF
TGTGCCAGCAGCCAGTCGGGCCGCTACTCCTACGAGCAGTACTTC
>TRBJ2-1|TRBV6-2/TRBV6-3|-|-
CVSSYAQGLAGSNEQFF
TGTGTCAGCAGTTACGCACAGGGATTGGCCGGGAGTAATGAGCAGTTCTTC
>TRBJ2-7|TRBV20-1|-|TRBD1
CSAKIRTGLFYEQYF
TGCAGTGCTAAGATCCGGACAGGGCTTTTCTACGAGCAGTACTTC
>TRBJ1-2|TRBV4-2|many|-
CASSQERGAYGYTF
TGTGCCAGCAGCCAAGAGAGGGGGGCCTATGGCTACACCTTC
>TRBJ2-1|TRBV29-1|few|TRBD2
CSAMTSGGASYNEQFF
TGCAGCGCTATGACTAGCGGGGGGGCCTCCTACAATGAGCAGTTCTTC
>TRBJ2-3|TRBV9|-|TRBD1
CASSERQGSWVDTQYF
TGTGCCAGCAGCGAGCGACAGGGATCGTGGGTAGATACGCAGTATTTT
>TRBJ1-2|TRBV5-1|-|TRBD1
CASSLGTGVVNYGYTF
TGCGCCAGCAGCTTAGGGACAGGGGTCGTCAACTATGGCTACACCTTC
>TRBJ1-1|TRBV7-9|few|-
CASSLEANTEAFF
TGTGCCAGCAGCTTGGAAGCGAACACTGAAGCTTTCTTT
>TRBJ2-7|TRBV20-1|-|-
CSATDRDNEQYF
TGCAGTGCCACTGATAGAGACAATGAGCAGTACTTC
>TRBJ2-3|TRBV28|-|-
CASSPPPLFHTQYF
TGTGCCAGCAGTCCCCCTCCCCTATTTCATACGCAGTATTTT
>TRBJ2-5|TRBV6-5|-|TRBD2
CASSYGLAGNLLQETQYF
TGTGCCAGCAGTTACGGGCTAGCGGGGAACCTACTCCAAGAGACCCAGTACTTC
>TRBJ2-3|TRBV7-2|-|-
CALGWADTQYF
TGTGCCCTAGGCTGGGCAGATACGCAGTATTTT
>TRBJ2-7|TRBV20-1|-|TRBD1
CSAREPGTANEQYF
TGCAGTGCTAGAGAGCCTGGGACAGCCAACGAGCAGTACTTC
>TRBJ1-6|TRBV27|-|TRBD1
CASSPPGQGFSPLHF
TGTGCCAGCAGTCCTCCGGGACAGGGGTTTTCACCCCTCCACTTT
>TRBJ1-6|TRBV5-1|-|-
CASSLGLTSSYNSPLHF
TGCGCCAGCAGCTTGGGGCTGACGAGCTCCTATAATTCACCCCTCCACTTT
>TRBJ1-2|TRBV4-2|-|-
CASSRAAYGYTF
TGTGCCAGCAGCCGGGCCGCCTATGGCTACACCTTC
>TRBJ2-5|TRBV12-3/TRBV12-4|-|-
CASSPPGLAKTQYF
TGTGCCAGCAGTCCTCCGGGCCTCGCGAAGACCCAGTACTTC
>TRBJ2-7|TRBV5-1|-|-
CASSPDVWEQYF
TGCGCCAGCAGCCCGGACGTTTGGGAGCAGTACTTC
>TRBJ2-7|TRBV29-1|few|TRBD2
CSVRGRQTYEQYF
TGCAGCGTGCGGGGGAGGCAGACCTACGAGCAGTACTTC
>TRBJ1-4|TRBV6-2/TRBV6-3|-|TRBD1
CASRPGTGSMREKLFF
TGTGCCAGCAGACCCGGGACAGGGTCGATGCGGGAAAAACTGTTTTTT
>TRBJ2-3|TRBV9|-|-
CASSVGEGSDTQYF
TGTGCCAGCAGCGTAGGAGAGGGCTCAGATACGCAGTATTTT
>TRBJ1-2|TRBV7-2|-|-
CASSPQDGEGYTF
TGTGCCAGCAGCCCCCAGGACGGAGAGGGCTACACCTTC
>TRBJ1-6|TRBV9|few|-
CASSVDPGQDSPLHF
TGTGCCAGCAGCGTAGATCCAGGGCAGGACTCACCCCTCCACTTT
>TRBJ1-4|TRBV6-6|-|TRBD1
CASSSYRGGDEKLFF
TGTGCCAGCAGTTCCTACAGGGGGGGGGATGAAAAACTGTTTTTT
>TRBJ2-7|TRBV20-1|-|-
CSAPSDRYYEQYF
TGCAGTGCTCCATCGGACAGATACTACGAGCAGTACTTC
>TRBJ1-6|TRBV25-1|-|-
CASSEQGRFNSPLHF
TGTGCCAGCAGTGAGCAGGGCCGATTCAATTCACCCCTCCACTTT
>TRBJ2-1|TRBV12-3/TRBV12-4|-|-
CASSGSKLSLTLSHNEQFF
TGTGCCAGCAGTGGGAGCAAACTCAGCCTCACCTTGAGCCACAATGAGCAGTTCTTC
>TRBJ2-3|TRBV7-2|-|TRBD2
CASSLGRGGADTQYF
TGTGCCAGCAGTTTGGGGCGGGGGGGCGCAGATACGCAGTATTTT
>TRBJ2-3|TRBV27|few|TRBD1
CASSTGTGTGLDTQYF
TGTGCCAGCAGCACCGGGACCGGGACAGGGTTGGATACGCAGTATTTT
>TRBJ2-5|TRBV6-5|few|TRBD2
CASSYLSRGLAGGVETQYF
TGTGCCAGCAGTTACTTGAGTCGGGGACTAGCGGGGGGAGTTGAGACCCAGTACTTC